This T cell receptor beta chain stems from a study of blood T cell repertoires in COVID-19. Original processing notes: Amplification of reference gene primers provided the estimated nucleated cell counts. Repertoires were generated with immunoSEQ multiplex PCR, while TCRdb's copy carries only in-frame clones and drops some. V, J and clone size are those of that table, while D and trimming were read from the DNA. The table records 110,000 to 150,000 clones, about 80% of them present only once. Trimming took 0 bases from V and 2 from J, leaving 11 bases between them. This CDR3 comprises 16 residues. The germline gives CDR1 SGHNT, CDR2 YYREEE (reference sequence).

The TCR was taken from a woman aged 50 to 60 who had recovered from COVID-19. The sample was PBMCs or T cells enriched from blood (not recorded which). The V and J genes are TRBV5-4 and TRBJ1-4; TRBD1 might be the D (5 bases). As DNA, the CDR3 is TGTGCCAGCAGCTTGGAAGGGGCTAGGACTAATGAAAAACTGTTTTTT. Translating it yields CASSLEGARTNEKLFF.